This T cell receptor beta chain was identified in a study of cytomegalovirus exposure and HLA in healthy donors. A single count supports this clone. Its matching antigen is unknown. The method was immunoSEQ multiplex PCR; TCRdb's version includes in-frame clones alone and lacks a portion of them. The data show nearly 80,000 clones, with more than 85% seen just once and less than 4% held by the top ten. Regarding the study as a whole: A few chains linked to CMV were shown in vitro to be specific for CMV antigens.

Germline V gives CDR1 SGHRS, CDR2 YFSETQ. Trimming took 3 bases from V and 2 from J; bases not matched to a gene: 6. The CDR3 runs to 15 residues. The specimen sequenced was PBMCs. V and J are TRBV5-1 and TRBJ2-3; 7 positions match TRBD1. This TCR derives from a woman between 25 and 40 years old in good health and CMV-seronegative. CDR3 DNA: TGCGCCAGCAGCTCCGGGGACAGAGACACAGATACGCAGTATTTT. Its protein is CASSSGDRDTDTQYF.